This T cell receptor beta chain was recorded in a study of shared T cell receptors in the human thymus. The CDR3 length is 17 residues. Germline loops: CDR1 SGHRS, CDR2 YFSETQ. The V gene end was trimmed by 3 bases and the J gene end by 2 bases; junction bases not matched to a gene: 5. The protocol was immunoSEQ multiplex PCR, while the TCRdb copy is restricted to in-frame clones and leaves out a portion. Of hundreds of thousands of clones detected, approximately 87% appear once; the ten largest clones hold 0.0094%. This sample also appeared in a second study, on human thymus T cells.

The rearrangement joins TRBV5-1 to TRBJ2-3; TRBD2 agrees at 14 bases. Sequenced material: thymocytes. The receptor's source is a boy younger than two with a congenital heart defect. This CDR3 is CASSSRTSGRYTDTQYF. CDR3 coding DNA: TGCGCCAGCAGCTCGCGGACTAGCGGGAGGTACACAGATACGCAGTATTTT.